This record looks at one T cell receptor (beta chain) sequence and its context. Its antigen has not been determined. Base qualities are not recorded, but no much larger clone differs from it by a single base. This sample was taken from a study of blood T cell repertoires in COVID-19 (dated by TCRdb to the early 2020s). Study-wide context: Samples covering the acute and convalescent phases of COVID-19 were provided by collaborators in the United States, Italy and Spain. The prospective study material was composed of cDNA or gDNA derived from T cells, B-cell-depleted T cells, or PBMCs. Subjects who had been exposed to COVID-19, were actively infected with it, or had recovered from it provided the deeply sampled blood TCRbeta repertoires that made up the dataset. The repertoires were released in a freely available public database meant as a resource for research on the immune response to SARS-CoV-2. Samples were obtained from the ongoing ImmuneRACE study (first 160 participants) and from about 1,300 subjects provided by 6 global collaborators. A de-identified subject ID, COVID-19 status, age in years and sex were almost always included in the sample metadata. HLA class I and class II types, where available, came from metadata supplied by the sample provider rather than from assay-based typing.

From its cysteine to its phenylalanine, the CDR3 spans 15 amino acids. Just the 45-base CDR3 DNA is kept, in frame starting at base 1. V is pruned by 5 bases and J by 3 bases, leaving 10 bases of the junction without a gene match. CDR1 and CDR2 are read off the germline V gene as MNHEY and SVGAGI. TCRbeta CDR3 regions were amplified from genomic DNA by means of the immunoSEQ Assay, a bias-controlled multiplex PCR. In the paper's pipeline: Nucleated cell counts per sample were estimated from amplification of reference gene primers within the assay. To quantify the absolute abundance of each unique TCRbeta CDR3 rearrangement, sequence reads were collapsed and filtered. For each sample, productive Simpson clonality was calculated as the square root of Simpson's diversity index across productive rearrangements. As stored in TCRdb, this immuneACCESS dataset retains in-frame rearrangements with V and J assigned. A fraction of the clones does not appear; measured against another copy, unresolved V genes explain less than half of the discrepancy, and the remainder lacks a known reason. V and J calls and clone size are given by that table; D and trimming were obtained from the DNA. Across this sample there are roughly 24,000 clones, with 92% seen only once. The top ten constitute about 2% of the sample.

What the study reported, not specific to this receptor: The quantity of clinical and demographic metadata differed by source and by participant and was supplied without curation.

Whole blood was collected in K2EDTA tubes by collaborating institutions according to the institutions' own protocols. Collaborator samples were shipped for TCRbeta analysis as frozen whole blood, isolated PBMCs, or DNA extracted from either sample type. Source material: peripheral blood. The sequence was collected from a human donor in a cohort sampled during active COVID-19. The V and J segments used are TRBV6-5 and TRBJ2-7; the junction holds 7 bases that match TRBD2. The DNA sequence is as follows: TGTGCCAGCAGTCAACTTGGCGGGAGTAGCTACGAGCAGTACTTC. It encodes CASSQLGGSSYEQYF.